The 21 T cell receptor beta chains below all came from one sample that was sequenced in a study of cytomegalovirus exposure and HLA in healthy donors (dated by TCRdb to about 2017). The library was obtained by the immunoSEQ multiplex PCR assay. Held by TCRdb, this immuneACCESS table contains in-frame sequences only and omits some clones. Under half of the omission traces to an unresolved V gene where checked; the cause of the rest is unknown. This sample comprises 240,000 or so clones, about 90% of them detected only once. About 1.2% of the sample is held by the ten biggest clonotypes. Sequenced sample: PBMCs. The receptor source for this set is a woman in her twenties or thirties in good health and CMV-seropositive.

The V gene is TRBV19, the J gene TRBJ1-4; TRBD1 might be the D (5 bases). Germline lookup yields CDR1 LNHDA and CDR2 SQIVND (reference sequence). With 7 bases removed from V and 0 bases from J, the gap between germline ends came to 12 bases. The length of the CDR3 is 15 residues. The CDR3: CASKTAQATNEKLFF. The CDR3, as DNA: TGTGCCAGTAAGACAGCCCAGGCAACTAATGAAAAACTGTTTTTT.

This clone was seen just once. The rearrangement uses TRBV5-5 and TRBJ2-5, with 10 bases identical to TRBD1. V gave up 3 bases and J gave up 5 bases; unmatched junction bases: 4. The germline CDR1 and CDR2 sequences are SGHKS and YYEKEE (reference sequence). The CDR3 is made up of 14 amino acids. As DNA, the CDR3 is TGTGCCAGCAGCTGGACAGGGGGTGGGGAGACCCAGTACTTC. This codes for CASSWTGGGETQYF.

The chain has TRBV15 and TRBJ2-3; 9 bases are a match to TRBD2. Germline V gives CDR1 LNHNV, CDR2 YYDKDF (reference sequence). J lost 0 bases, V lost 0 bases, and 7 bases had no gene match. CDR3 length: 18 amino acids. DNA for the CDR3: TGTGCCACCAGCAGAGATTCCCGAGCGGGAGGAAGCACAGATACGCAGTATTTT. This encodes CATSRDSRAGGSTDTQYF.

This clone has just a few counts. The chain joins TRBV7-9 to TRBJ1-5, with no clear D. Germline V CDR1 and CDR2: SEHNR, FQNEAQ (reference sequence). Trimming took off 5 bases at V and 3 bases at J, with 5 bases between the two ends. This CDR3 has 12 residues. As DNA, the CDR3 is TGTGCCAGCAGCAGCAACAATCAGCCCCAGCATTTT. Amino acids: CASSSNNQPQHF. The full variable domain, with the rest looked up from reference TRBV7-9 and TRBJ1-5, is DTGVSQNPRHKITKRGQNVTFRCDPISEHNRLYWYRQTLGQGPEFLTYFQNEAQLEKSRLLSDRFSAERPKGSFSTLEIQRTEQGDSAMYLCASSSNNQPQHFGDGTRLSIL.

This clone was detected once. The V and J genes are TRBV27 and TRBJ2-7; 7 nucleotides line up with TRBD1. The V and J ends lost 5 bases and 5 bases, in that order; junction bases with no gene match: 9. The CDR3 is 14 residues long. The germline V gene has CDR1 MNHEY and CDR2 SMNVEV (reference sequence). CDR3 in amino acids: CASSPSTGFNEQYF. The DNA for the CDR3 is TGTGCCAGCAGTCCCTCGACAGGGTTTAACGAGCAGTACTTC.

The rearrangement joins TRBV18 to TRBJ2-7; 10 bases map to TRBD2. Germline CDR1 reads KGHSH; CDR2 reads LQKENI. This CDR3 contains 14 residues. Trimming cost V 6 bases and J 6 bases; bases outside gene matches: 8. CDR3 DNA: TGTGCCAGCTCCTGGCCGACTAGCGGGTCCGAGCAGTACTTC. This codes for CASSWPTSGSEQYF.

The table lists this clone with many counts. The genes are TRBV5-6 and TRBJ1-1, with TRBD1 as a possible D gene (5 bases). V lost 0 bases and J 8 bases, leaving 11 bases between the germline ends. The CDR3 spans 13 residues. CDR1 and CDR2 (germline): SGHDT, YYEEEE. CDR3 residues: CASSLVGSGEAFF. CDR3 nucleotides: TGTGCCAGCAGCTTGGTGGGGTCAGGGGAAGCTTTCTTT.

The chain recombines TRBV30 with TRBJ1-2, with TRBD1 identical over 8 bases. V dropped 4 bases and J dropped 2; count of bases not matched to a gene: 18. Germline V gene data show CDR1 as GTSNPN and CDR2 as SVGIG (reference sequence). The CDR3 is 18 residues long. This chain's CDR3 is CAWNSKEAPGQVNYGYTF. In DNA form, the CDR3 reads TGTGCCTGGAATAGCAAAGAGGCCCCGGGACAGGTCAACTATGGCTACACCTTC.

This rearrangement joins TRBV12-5 to TRBJ2-7; weak D call: TRBD1 (6 bases). The germline V and J ends were trimmed by 2 bases and 4 bases, with 9 bases remaining between them. Germline CDR1 reads LGHNT; CDR2 reads FRNRAP. The length of the CDR3 is 13 residues. The CDR3 region is CASGLQGTYEQYF. DNA of the CDR3: TGTGCTAGTGGTTTGCAGGGGACATACGAGCAGTACTTC.

The gene calls are TRBV28 and TRBJ2-1; 11 positions match TRBD2. The germline gives CDR1 MDHEN, CDR2 SYDVKM. The CDR3 consists of 14 residues. After removal of 3 bases from V and 6 bases from J, the junction contained 1 base not matched to a gene. The CDR3 spells CASSLTSGANEQFF. The CDR3 bases are TGTGCCAGCAGTTTGACTAGCGGGGCCAATGAGCAGTTCTTC. Full variable domain (rest looked up from reference TRBV28 and TRBJ2-1): DVKVTQSSRYLVKRTGEKVFLECVQDMDHENMFWYRQDPGLGLRLIYFSYDVKMKEKGDIPEGYSVSREKKERFSLILESASTNQTSMYLCASSLTSGANEQFFGPGTRLTVL.

In its sample, this clone was seen a few times. The CDR3: CASSVTGVNEQYF. CDR3 nucleotides: TGCGCCAGCAGCGTGACAGGGGTGAACGAGCAGTACTTC. The rearrangement uses TRBV5-1 and TRBJ2-7; TRBD1 matches 8 bases. Germline V lookup: CDR1 SGHRS, CDR2 YFSETQ. The CDR3 spans 13 residues. The junction had 5 bases not matched to a gene; V was cut back by 4 bases and J by 5 bases.

Worth noting for this clone: An end of the junction does not agree with germline; a read error may underlie this. V usage is TRBV7-7 and J usage is TRBJ2-1; no clear D gene. Germline CDR1 reads SSHAT; CDR2 reads FNYEAQ (reference sequence). The CDR3 runs to 13 residues. The CDR3 bases are TGTGCTAGCAGCTTATCCCACACCAATGAGCAGTTCTTC. Its protein is CASSLSHTNEQFF.

The V call is TRBV27, the J call TRBJ2-1; TRBD1 matches 10 bases. This CDR3 has 14 amino acids. V shed 8 bases and J 9 bases; nucleotides not matched to a gene: 10. The germline gives CDR1 MNHEY, CDR2 SMNVEV (reference sequence). CDR3 sequence reads: CASSGTGVMGEQFF. CDR3 nucleotides: TGTGCCAGCTCCGGGACAGGGGTTATGGGTGAGCAGTTCTTC.

The V and J genes are TRBV28 and TRBJ2-7, with D maybe TRBD1 (6 bases). The CDR3 loop spans 14 amino acids. In germline, CDR1 is MDHEN, CDR2 SYDVKM. V gave up 2 bases and J gave up 5 bases, with 13 bases separating them. The CDR3 DNA is TGTGCCAGCAGTTTACTACAGGGAAACGACGAGCAGTACTTC. Amino acid sequence: CASSLLQGNDEQYF.

The CDR3 DNA reads as TGTGCCAGCAGCCTCAACCGGGACAGGGGTCGCTACAATGAGCAGTTCTTC. Protein product: CASSLNRDRGRYNEQFF. The chain links TRBV9 to TRBJ2-1; TRBD1 matches at 10 bases. From germline, CDR1 is SGDLS and CDR2 YYNGEE. V lost 4 bases and J lost 3; bases outside the gene matches: 10. The CDR3 has 17 amino acids.

The chain joins TRBV19 to TRBJ2-2; the D gene is possibly TRBD2 (5 bases). This CDR3 has 12 amino acids. V was clipped by 2 bases and J by 8 bases, with 6 bases between them. Germline lookup yields CDR1 LNHDA and CDR2 SQIVND (reference sequence). The CDR3 loop is CASSISGGELFF. DNA for the CDR3: TGTGCCAGTAGTATAAGCGGAGGGGAGCTGTTTTTT.

This clone was seen a handful of times. The chain employs TRBV2 and TRBJ1-5; D perhaps matches TRBD1 (5 bases). CDR1 is SNHLY and CDR2 is FYNNEI in the germline V gene. V lost 10 bases to trimming and J lost 11 bases, with 12 bases between them. The CDR3 is made up of 10 amino acids. The CDR3 DNA reads TGTGCCACAGAATCAGGGACCCAGCATTTT. Its translation: CATESGTQHF.

The V gene is TRBV23-1, the J gene TRBJ2-7; D possibly corresponds to TRBD2 (5 bases). TRBV23-1 is recorded as an ORF, its role being uncertain. The CDR3 is 14 amino acids. V lost 1 base and J lost 6, with 13 bases in between. CDR3 residues: CASSQLRGPVEQYF. DNA of the CDR3: TGCGCCAGCAGTCAATTACGAGGGCCGGTCGAGCAGTACTTC.

The CDR3 nucleotides are TGTGCCAGCAGCCAAGAGGAGGGACAGAGCACAGATACGCAGTATTTT. Translation: CASSQEEGQSTDTQYF. This sequence joins TRBV4-2 and TRBJ2-3, with D perhaps TRBD1 (7 bases). The V end lost 0 bases, the J end lost 0 bases, and 10 bases lay between the germline ends. Germline V lookup: CDR1 LGHNA, CDR2 YNFKEQ. The CDR3 spans 16 residues.

The chain joins TRBV5-6 to TRBJ2-1, with unresolved D. The CDR3 is made up of 14 amino acids. The ends were cut back, 5 bases at V and 6 bases at J, with 15 bases in the middle. CDR1 is SGHDT, CDR2 YYEEEE, per germline. The CDR3 region has the DNA TGTGCCAGCAGGTTGATGCCCACAACCAATGAGCAGTTCTTC. Translated, it gives CASRLMPTTNEQFF.

The J gene is TRBJ2-1, the V gene TRBV7-9, with 7 positions matching TRBD1. With 1 base clipped from V and 7 bases from J, the junction kept 10 bases outside the gene matches. CDR3 length: 16 residues. CDR1 SEHNR and CDR2 FQNEAQ come from the germline V gene (reference sequence). CDR3 coding DNA: TGTGCCAGCAGCTTAGAGATCTCTTCCAGGGGGAATGAGCAGTTCTTC. Translated: CASSLEISSRGNEQFF.